The source of this T cell receptor (beta chain) is a study of blood T cells in healthy people across ages. Overall study findings and caveats: Relative to aged donors, long-lived donors carried more naive CD4+ cells and displayed higher diversity.

As regards this clonotype: Its matching antigen is unknown.

Through a sample-barcoded 5' primer and a J-beta primer mix, a second PCR was run for roughly 7 to 11 cycles. Researchers report that a template-switch adaptor with 12 random nucleotides tagged each cDNA molecule. TCRdb re-called the 5' RACE reads with MiXCR, one entry per CDR3 protein. In the table there are around 870,000 distinct CDR3 sequences, around 26% of which are singletons. This CDR3 region has 14 residues. The germline V gene has CDR1 SGHAT and CDR2 FQNNGV. V was pared by 3 bases and J by 2 bases, with 11 bases between. The TCR sequence derives from a woman older than 75 in good health. Sequenced material: blood. V is TRBV11-2 and J is TRBJ2-7; unclear D gene. CDR3 region: CASSLMGATYEQYF. CDR3 DNA: TGTGCCAGCAGCTTGATGGGCGCAACCTACGAGCAGTACTTC. Supplemented by reference TRBV11-2 and TRBJ2-7, the full variable domain reads EAGVAQSPRYKIIEKRQSVAFWCNPISGHATLYWYQQILGQGPKLLIQFQNNGVVDDSQLPKDRFSAERLKGVDSTLKIQPAKLEDSAVYLCASSLMGATYEQYFGPGTRLTVT.